These 6 T cell receptor beta chains were sequenced from one sample in a study of blood T cell repertoires in COVID-19 (TCRdb year 2020). The library was prepared using the immunoSEQ multiplex PCR assay. TCRdb took over this immuneACCESS table, retaining in-frame rearrangements with V and J assigned. Such tables are incomplete; in checked studies, under half of the missing clones stem from an unresolved V gene, and the remainder is unexplained. The sample yields roughly 70,000 clones; approximately 90% were counted once. The ten largest account for roughly 8% of the sample. Sequencing used peripheral blood. These receptors all come from a human donor in a cohort sampled during active COVID-19.

This clone came up once. One junction end disagrees with the germline gene, perhaps due to a read error. The CDR3 nucleotides are TGTGCCAGCAGTTTAAAGATTGAAGAGGTACTTATCTTC. Its protein is CASSLKIEEVLIF. The chain combines TRBV27 with TRBJ1-2; D ambiguous. Germline V CDR1 and CDR2: MNHEY, SMNVEV (reference sequence). The length of the CDR3 is 13 residues.

V gene TRBV27 combines with J gene TRBJ2-1, with D perhaps matching TRBD1 (6 bases). Germline CDR1 MNHEY, CDR2 SMNVEV (reference sequence). The CDR3 covers 15 residues. Trimming took off 5 bases at V and 9 bases at J, with 20 bases between the two ends. The CDR3 DNA follows: TGTGCCAGCAGTCCAACTCCCCGAACAGGGAGTGAGCAGTTCTTC. Its protein product is CASSPTPRTGSEQFF.

The chain links TRBV5-5 to TRBJ2-1; unclear D gene. Germline values: CDR1 SGHKS, CDR2 YYEKEE (reference sequence). Trimming left V 0 bases short and J 8 bases short, with 15 bases between. The CDR3 is 15 amino acids. In nucleotides, the CDR3 is TGTGCCAGCAGCTTGGTGGTGGAAGCTGGAGATGAGCAGTTCTTC. The encoded protein is CASSLVVEAGDEQFF.

The gene calls are TRBV4-1 and TRBJ2-7; 10 bases are a match to TRBD2. V lost 0 bases to trimming and J lost 2 bases; unmatched junction nucleotides: 10. The CDR3 has 18 residues. CDR1 MGHRA and CDR2 YSYEKL come from the germline V gene. The CDR3 DNA sequence: TGCGCCAGCAGCCAAGAAGCGAGCGGGGGGGCGAGGACCTACGAGCAGTACTTC. Amino acids: CASSQEASGGARTYEQYF.

The rearrangement uses TRBV24-1 and TRBJ1-2, with D unclear. The V gene's germline CDR1 is KGHDR and CDR2 SFDVKD. This CDR3 comprises 13 residues. Trimming cost V 3 bases and J 2 bases, with 6 bases left between them. The CDR3 loop reads CATSDDGNYGYTF. The CDR3 DNA reads TGTGCCACCAGTGATGACGGGAACTATGGCTACACCTTC.

V and J are TRBV4-3 and TRBJ1-5, with D hard to call. CDR1 LGHNA and CDR2 YSLEER come from the germline V gene. Trimming pared 0 bases from V and 4 bases from J, leaving 7 bases between. This CDR3 has 14 residues. The CDR3 sequence: CASSQDTWNQPQHF. The CDR3 coding sequence is TGCGCCAGCAGCCAAGACACATGGAATCAGCCCCAGCATTTT.